Presented here are 14 T cell receptor beta chains from one specimen sequenced in a study of cytomegalovirus exposure and HLA in healthy donors. 60 Vbeta and 13 Jbeta primers were used in PCR. Assay used: immunoSEQ multiplex PCR; TCRdb lists only in-frame clones, some missing. The table includes about 160,000 clones, 80% detected once. The sequenced material came from PBMCs. These receptors came from a man aged 18 to 30 in good health and CMV-seropositive.

The chain couples TRBV21-1 to TRBJ2-7; TRBD1 is the table's D call and was not checked against the DNA. TRBV21-1 has pseudogene status. The CDR3 covers 16 residues. The CDR3 reads CASSSPRTGELYEQYF. The CDR3 nucleotides are TGTGCCAGCAGCAGTCCCCGGACAGGGGAACTCTACGAGCAGTACTTC.

This clone showed up just once. V and J are TRBV9 and TRBJ2-1; 10 bases map to TRBD2. With 4 bases clipped from V and 7 bases from J, the junction kept 8 bases outside the gene matches. Germline V CDR1 and CDR2: SGDLS, YYNGEE. The CDR3 is 15 amino acids. CDR3 loop: CASSPGLAELNEQFF. DNA of the CDR3: TGTGCCAGCAGCCCCGGACTAGCGGAACTGAATGAGCAGTTCTTC.

V usage is TRBV27 and J usage is TRBJ2-3, with 9 bases that match TRBD2. In germline, CDR1 is MNHEY, CDR2 SMNVEV (reference sequence). This CDR3 contains 17 residues. V was pared by 1 base and J by 2 bases, with 7 bases of the junction left unmatched. In DNA form, the CDR3 reads TGTGCCAGCAGTTTATTTGGCGGACTAGCGAACACAGATACGCAGTATTTT. This codes for CASSLFGGLANTDTQYF.

A few counts support this clone. The chain employs TRBV5-5 and TRBJ2-3; TRBD1 is a possible D gene (5 bases). V shed 1 base and J shed 2 bases, with 11 bases lying between them. Per germline, CDR1 SGHKS and CDR2 YYEKEE (reference sequence). The CDR3 is made up of 15 amino acids. CDR3 in amino acids: CASSLIAGNTDTQYF. CDR3 DNA sequence: TGTGCCAGCAGCTTGATAGCAGGGAACACAGATACGCAGTATTTT.

This clone turned up a few times. This sequence joins TRBV12-2 and TRBJ1-5. TRBV12-2 is deemed a pseudogene. The CDR3 totals 15 residues. The CDR3 DNA reads as TGTGCAAGTCGCTTAATCGGGGAAGGCAATCAGCCCCAGCATTTT. It specifies CASRLIGEGNQPQHF.

This chain uses TRBV6-6 with TRBJ1-3; D ambiguous. The germline CDR1 and CDR2 sequences are MNHNY and SVGAGI (reference sequence). Trimming stripped 2 bases from V and 2 bases from J, with 10 bases between. The CDR3 spans 15 residues. The CDR3 spells CASSYQEATGNTIYF. Here the CDR3 DNA reads TGTGCCAGCAGTTACCAGGAGGCAACTGGAAACACCATATATTTT.

This clone was counted only a few times. The chain couples TRBV2 to TRBJ2-5, with D hard to call. V was shortened by 6 bases and J by 5 bases, with 10 bases between the two germline ends. Germline CDR1 SNHLY, CDR2 FYNNEI. The CDR3 consists of 12 residues. The CDR3 loop reads CASRRHGETQYF. The CDR3 bases are TGTGCCAGCAGGCGACATGGGGAGACCCAGTACTTC.

This clone appeared a single time. The V call is TRBV4-2, the J call TRBJ1-1, with 8 bases aligning to TRBD1. The CDR3 sequence is 15 residues long. V was pared by 0 bases and J by 4 bases, with 4 bases of the junction left unmatched. CDR1 is LGHNA, CDR2 YNFKEQ, per germline. The CDR3, as DNA: TGTGCCAGCAGCCAAGAAGGGACAGGTTCCACTGAAGCTTTCTTT. It specifies CASSQEGTGSTEAFF.

V is TRBV27 and J is TRBJ2-1; possibly TRBD2 for D (6 bases). The CDR3 has 16 amino acids. Trimming pared 5 bases from V and 2 bases from J, leaving 16 bases between. Per germline, CDR1 MNHEY and CDR2 SMNVEV (reference sequence). CDR3 bases: TGTGCCAGCAGTCTAGGGACTCCGATTGCCTACAATGAGCAGTTCTTC. Its translation is CASSLGTPIAYNEQFF.

In DNA, the CDR3 is TGCGCCAGCAGCCAAGATAGTTCCAGGGTGTACGGTGGCTACACCTTC. Protein: CASSQDSSRVYGGYTF. V usage is TRBV4-1 and J usage is TRBJ1-2; tentative D call: TRBD1 (5 bases). The CDR3 loop spans 16 amino acids. From germline, CDR1 is MGHRA and CDR2 YSYEKL. V lost 0 bases and J 7 bases, leaving 18 bases between the germline ends.

The CDR3 sequence is CASSDRGGKETQYF. The CDR3 nucleotides are TGTGCCAGCAGTGATCGGGGGGGAAAAGAGACCCAGTACTTC. The chain employs TRBV6-1 and TRBJ2-5, with 8 positions matching TRBD2. CDR3 length: 14 residues. J gave up 3 bases and V 3 bases, and 3 bases lay outside the gene matches. Looked up from germline, CDR1 is MNHNS and CDR2 is SASEGT.

The chain combines TRBV28 with TRBJ2-1, with D perhaps matching TRBD2 (5 bases). The CDR3 spans 15 residues. The germline gives CDR1 MDHEN, CDR2 SYDVKM. The V gene lost 3 bases and the J gene lost 8 bases, with 17 bases spanning the gap. CDR3 sequence: CASSLASGGTDEQFF. In DNA, the CDR3 is TGTGCCAGCAGTTTGGCGAGCGGCGGTACCGATGAGCAGTTCTTC.

The rearrangement links TRBV13 to TRBJ1-1; no definite D call. In germline, CDR1 is PRHDT, CDR2 FYEKMQ (reference sequence). The CDR3 loop spans 11 amino acids. The V gene lost 2 bases and the J gene lost 8 bases, with 6 bases spanning the gap. CDR3 loop: CASSLPGEAFF. In DNA form, the CDR3 reads TGTGCCAGCAGCTTACCGGGGGAAGCTTTCTTT.

The chain is built from TRBV6-5 and TRBJ2-1, with TRBD2 matching 11 bases. There are 15 residues in the CDR3. J gave up 8 bases and V 5 bases, and 8 bases lay outside the gene matches. The germline V gene has CDR1 MNHEY and CDR2 SVGAGI. This chain's CDR3 is CASSRLAGNPDEQFF. CDR3 coding DNA: TGTGCCAGCAGTCGACTAGCGGGGAACCCGGATGAGCAGTTCTTC.